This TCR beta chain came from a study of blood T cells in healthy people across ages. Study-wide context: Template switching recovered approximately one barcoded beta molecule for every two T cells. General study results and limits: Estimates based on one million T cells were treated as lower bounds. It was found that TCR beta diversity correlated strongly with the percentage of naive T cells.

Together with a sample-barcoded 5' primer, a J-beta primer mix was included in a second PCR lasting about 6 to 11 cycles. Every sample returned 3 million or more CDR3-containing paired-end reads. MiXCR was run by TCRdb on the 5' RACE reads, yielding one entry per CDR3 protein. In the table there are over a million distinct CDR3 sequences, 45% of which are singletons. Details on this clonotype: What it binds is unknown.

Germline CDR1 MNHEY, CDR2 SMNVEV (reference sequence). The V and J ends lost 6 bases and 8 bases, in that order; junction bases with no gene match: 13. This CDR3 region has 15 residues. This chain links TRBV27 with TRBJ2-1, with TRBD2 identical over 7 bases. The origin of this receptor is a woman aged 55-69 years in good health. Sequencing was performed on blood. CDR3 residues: CASRDSGGRFYEQFF. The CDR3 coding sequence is TGTGCCAGCAGGGATTCTGGCGGGAGATTCTATGAGCAGTTCTTC.